A selection of T cell receptor beta chains follows, all from one sample in a study of blood T cell repertoires in COVID-19. Assay used: immunoSEQ multiplex PCR; TCRdb lists only in-frame clones, some missing. The sample consists of about 160,000 clones, roughly 87% of them appearing once. Sequenced input: peripheral blood. The receptors shown here come from a woman aged 60-75 years with active or convalescent COVID-19. The CDR3 runs from the conserved cysteine through the conserved F or W. A D gene is named only where the DNA matches it firmly. Not every row has a clone size; where given, it reads once, few, many or a size class.

J gene: TRBJ1-5
clone size: NA
V gene: TRBV19
D gene: NA
CDR3 DNA: TGTGCCAGTAGTATAGAGGGGGGGGTGAGCAATCAGCCCCAGCATTTT
CDR3 protein: CASSIEGGVSNQPQHF

J gene: TRBJ2-2
clone size: NA
V gene: TRBV13
D gene: TRBD2
CDR3 DNA: TGTGCCAGCAGCGTAGCGGGGGGATTCTACACCGGGGAGCTGTTTTTT
CDR3 protein: CASSVAGGFYTGELFF

J gene: TRBJ1-1
clone size: NA
V gene: TRBV25-1
D gene: TRBD1
CDR3 DNA: TGTGCTGGGACAGCCAACACTGAAGCTTTCTTT
CDR3 protein: CAGTANTEAFF

J gene: TRBJ2-1
clone size: once
V gene: TRBV11-2
D gene: NA
CDR3 DNA: TGTGCCAGCAGCTTAGAGCAGGGAGGCTGGGTGAATGAGCAGTTCTTC
CDR3 protein: CASSLEQGGWVNEQFF

J gene: TRBJ1-2
clone size: NA
V gene: TRBV19
D gene: NA
CDR3 DNA: TGTGCCAGTAGTAGGACACGTAACTATGGCTACACCTTC
CDR3 protein: CASSRTRNYGYTF

J gene: TRBJ1-2
clone size: NA
V gene: TRBV4-3
D gene: TRBD1
CDR3 DNA: TGCGCCAGCAGCCTTGGGACAGAGTATTACTATGGCTACACCTTC
CDR3 protein: CASSLGTEYYYGYTF

J gene: TRBJ2-1
clone size: NA
V gene: TRBV5-4
D gene: TRBD1
CDR3 DNA: TGTGCCAGCAGCTTAAGGGACAGGGGAGGTGATGAGCAGTTCTTC
CDR3 protein: CASSLRDRGGDEQFF

J gene: TRBJ2-2
clone size: NA
V gene: TRBV13
D gene: TRBD2
CDR3 DNA: TGTGCCAGCAGCCCGCGGGGGGGTGGAACCGGGGAGCTGTTTTTT
CDR3 protein: CASSPRGGGTGELFF

J gene: TRBJ2-2
clone size: NA
V gene: TRBV4-1
D gene: NA
CDR3 DNA: TGCGCCAGCAGCCCCAGGCCCTTAGGGGAGCTGTTTTTT
CDR3 protein: CASSPRPLGELFF

J gene: TRBJ1-2
clone size: NA
V gene: TRBV6-1
D gene: TRBD1
CDR3 DNA: TGTGCCAGCAGACCCCGGACAGGGGTAGGCTACACCTTC
CDR3 protein: CASRPRTGVGYTF

J gene: TRBJ2-1
clone size: NA
V gene: TRBV5-5
D gene: NA
CDR3 DNA: TGTGCCAGCAGCTTGGTTGGGACATACAATGAGCAGTTCTTC
CDR3 protein: CASSLVGTYNEQFF

J gene: TRBJ1-2
clone size: NA
V gene: TRBV7-2
D gene: TRBD1
CDR3 DNA: TGTGCCAGCAGCTTAATGACAGGGGTGGGCATTACAGACTATGGCTACACCTTC
CDR3 protein: CASSLMTGVGITDYGYTF

J gene: TRBJ2-2
clone size: NA
V gene: TRBV4-3
D gene: TRBD1
CDR3 DNA: TGCGCCAGCAGCCCAGGGACAGTGAACACCGGGGAGCTGTTTTTT
CDR3 protein: CASSPGTVNTGELFF

J gene: TRBJ2-2
clone size: NA
V gene: TRBV18
D gene: NA
CDR3 DNA: TGTGCCAGCTCACCGGATGCCAGGGGCATGAACACCGGGGAGCTGTTTTTT
CDR3 protein: CASSPDARGMNTGELFF

J gene: TRBJ1-1
clone size: few
V gene: TRBV7-9
D gene: NA
CDR3 DNA: TGTGCCAGCAGCTTAGGGGGACACAATGAAGCTTTCTTT
CDR3 protein: CASSLGGHNEAFF

J gene: TRBJ1-4
clone size: NA
V gene: TRBV6-2/TRBV6-3
D gene: NA
CDR3 DNA: TGTGCCAGCAGTCGACTCTTGGGTCACCACAATGAAAAACTGTTTTTT
CDR3 protein: CASSRLLGHHNEKLFF

J gene: TRBJ1-1
clone size: NA
V gene: TRBV5-4
D gene: TRBD1
CDR3 DNA: TGTGCCAGCAGCCCCAAGGACAGGGGAAGGAACACTGAAGCTTTCTTT
CDR3 protein: CASSPKDRGRNTEAFF

J gene: TRBJ2-7
clone size: once
V gene: TRBV25-1
D gene: NA
CDR3 DNA: TGTGCCAGCAGTGAAAGGCAGACTCCCTCCTACGAGCAGTACTTC
CDR3 protein: CASSERQTPSYEQYF

J gene: TRBJ1-6
clone size: NA
V gene: TRBV5-8
D gene: NA
CDR3 DNA: TGTGCCAGCAGCTCGGGGAGAACCTATAATTCACCCCTCCACTTT
CDR3 protein: CASSSGRTYNSPLHF

J gene: TRBJ2-7
clone size: NA
V gene: TRBV5-6
D gene: NA
CDR3 DNA: TGTGCCAGCAGCTACATACCCTACGAGCAGTACTTC
CDR3 protein: CASSYIPYEQYF

J gene: TRBJ2-5
clone size: NA
V gene: TRBV4-3
D gene: NA
CDR3 DNA: TGCGCCAGCAGCCACCCGGGACATGACTCATCTCAAGAGACCCAGTACTTC
CDR3 protein: CASSHPGHDSSQETQYF

J gene: TRBJ2-1
clone size: NA
V gene: TRBV7-6
D gene: TRBD2
CDR3 DNA: TGTGCCAGCAGCACAACGACTAGCGCCTACAATGAGCAGTTCTTC
CDR3 protein: CASSTTTSAYNEQFF

J gene: TRBJ1-2
clone size: NA
V gene: TRBV19
D gene: NA
CDR3 DNA: TGTGCCAGTAGTTCTCACACGAACTATGGCTACACCTTC
CDR3 protein: CASSSHTNYGYTF

J gene: TRBJ1-1
clone size: once
V gene: TRBV6-2/TRBV6-3
D gene: NA
CDR3 DNA: TGTGCCAGCAGTTACGGGACTTCGGGCCTCGCTTTCTTT
CDR3 protein: CASSYGTSGLAFF

J gene: TRBJ2-2
clone size: few
V gene: TRBV7-8
D gene: TRBD1
CDR3 DNA: TGTGCCAGCAGCTTAGGAGGTTGGACAGGGGGCCCTCTTGACACCGGGGAGCTGTTTTTT
CDR3 protein: CASSLGGWTGGPLDTGELFF

J gene: TRBJ2-2
clone size: few
V gene: TRBV2
D gene: TRBD1
CDR3 DNA: TGTGCCACAAACCGGGACAGTATTACCGGGGAGCTGTTTTTT
CDR3 protein: CATNRDSITGELFF

J gene: TRBJ1-2
clone size: NA
V gene: TRBV6-5
D gene: NA
CDR3 DNA: TGTGCCACCAGACAAGAGGTTGGCTACACCTTC
CDR3 protein: CATRQEVGYTF

J gene: TRBJ1-1
clone size: NA
V gene: TRBV6-1
D gene: TRBD1
CDR3 DNA: TGTGCCAGCAGGGAAGAAGCAGGGGGCGGCTTGAACACTGAAGCTTTCTTT
CDR3 protein: CASREEAGGGLNTEAFF

J gene: TRBJ1-6
clone size: few
V gene: TRBV7-9
D gene: NA
CDR3 DNA: TGTGCCAGCAGTTCTATATACTACTGGGGGGTCGATTCACCCCTCCACTTT
CDR3 protein: CASSSIYYWGVDSPLHF

J gene: TRBJ2-5
clone size: NA
V gene: TRBV5-1
D gene: TRBD2
CDR3 DNA: TGCGCCAGCAGCTTGTTGGCGGGGGGGCAGGAGACCCAGTACTTC
CDR3 protein: CASSLLAGGQETQYF

J gene: TRBJ1-6
clone size: few
V gene: TRBV9
D gene: NA
CDR3 DNA: TGTGCCAGCAGCGTAGGAATCACGGGGAATTCACCCCTCCACTTT
CDR3 protein: CASSVGITGNSPLHF

J gene: TRBJ2-1
clone size: NA
V gene: TRBV9
D gene: NA
CDR3 DNA: TGTGCCAGCAGCGCCACAGGGTCCCGCTCCTACAATGAGCAGTTCTTC
CDR3 protein: CASSATGSRSYNEQFF

J gene: TRBJ2-6
clone size: NA
V gene: TRBV18
D gene: NA
CDR3 DNA: TGTGCCAGCTCACCATGGTCGGTACACCTTAGCGCGGGGGCCAACGTCCTGACTTTC
CDR3 protein: CASSPWSVHLSAGANVLTF

J gene: TRBJ1-4
clone size: NA
V gene: TRBV12-5
D gene: NA
CDR3 DNA: TGTGCTAGTGGTTTGCGGGTGACCGGACTTAGAGAAAAACTGTTTTTT
CDR3 protein: CASGLRVTGLREKLFF

J gene: TRBJ1-2
clone size: NA
V gene: TRBV5-6
D gene: NA
CDR3 DNA: TGTGCCAGCAGCTTCCAGCGGACTGGCTACACCTTC
CDR3 protein: CASSFQRTGYTF

J gene: TRBJ1-6
clone size: NA
V gene: TRBV7-2
D gene: TRBD1
CDR3 DNA: TGTGCCAGCAGCTTAGCCACTCTCTCGGACAGGGGTTTAGATTCACCCCTCCACTTT
CDR3 protein: CASSLATLSDRGLDSPLHF

J gene: TRBJ2-7
clone size: NA
V gene: TRBV6-5
D gene: NA
CDR3 DNA: TGTGCCAGCAGTTACGCTTTCGGGTCGACCTACGAGCAGTACTTC
CDR3 protein: CASSYAFGSTYEQYF

J gene: TRBJ1-1
clone size: once
V gene: TRBV18
D gene: NA
CDR3 DNA: TGTGCCAGCTCACCAATCCCCCAGGCCGTAAACACTGAAGCTTTCTTT
CDR3 protein: CASSPIPQAVNTEAFF

J gene: TRBJ2-1
clone size: NA
V gene: TRBV2
D gene: NA
CDR3 DNA: TGTGCCAGCAGCGCCAGGGGGGCTAGAGGTTACAATGAGCAGTTCTTC
CDR3 protein: CASSARGARGYNEQFF

J gene: TRBJ1-4
clone size: NA
V gene: TRBV19
D gene: NA
CDR3 DNA: TGTGCCAGTAGTGTCTCGGCGGGGGAAAAACTGTTTTTT
CDR3 protein: CASSVSAGEKLFF

J gene: TRBJ1-1
clone size: NA
V gene: TRBV4-3
D gene: NA
CDR3 DNA: TGCGCCAGCAGCCAAGAAGCCCGGGGGGCATTGAACACTGAAGCTTTCTTT
CDR3 protein: CASSQEARGALNTEAFF

J gene: TRBJ2-3
clone size: once
V gene: TRBV7-8
D gene: TRBD2
CDR3 DNA: TGTGCCAGCAGCCCGGGACTAGCGGGGGAAGTGAGCACAGATACGCAGTATTTT
CDR3 protein: CASSPGLAGEVSTDTQYF

J gene: TRBJ2-3
clone size: NA
V gene: TRBV5-8
D gene: NA
CDR3 DNA: TGTGCCAGCAGTAAGGAGGGTGACGGCACAGATACGCAGTATTTT
CDR3 protein: CASSKEGDGTDTQYF

J gene: TRBJ2-2
clone size: NA
V gene: TRBV7-3
D gene: NA
CDR3 DNA: TGTGCCAGCAGCTTAAAGTATGAACAGAGGAACACCGGGGAGCTGTTTTTT
CDR3 protein: CASSLKYEQRNTGELFF

J gene: TRBJ1-1
clone size: NA
V gene: TRBV24-1
D gene: TRBD1
CDR3 DNA: TGTGCCACCAGTGCCGGGACAGGGGAGAACACTGAAGCTTTCTTT
CDR3 protein: CATSAGTGENTEAFF

J gene: TRBJ2-2
clone size: NA
V gene: TRBV3-1/TRBV3-2
D gene: NA
CDR3 DNA: TGTGCCAGCAGCCAAAACTTACAGGGCGCCGGGGAGCTGTTTTTT
CDR3 protein: CASSQNLQGAGELFF

J gene: TRBJ1-5
clone size: NA
V gene: TRBV2
D gene: NA
CDR3 DNA: TGTGCCAGCACCGAGGGCTTGTGGGGCAATCAGCCCCAGCATTTT
CDR3 protein: CASTEGLWGNQPQHF

J gene: TRBJ2-5
clone size: NA
V gene: TRBV5-4
D gene: NA
CDR3 DNA: TGTGCCAGCAGCTTGGATCTGGGGGCGGAAGAGACCCAGTACTTC
CDR3 protein: CASSLDLGAEETQYF

J gene: TRBJ2-3
clone size: NA
V gene: TRBV30
D gene: NA
CDR3 DNA: TGTGCCTGGAGTGTATTAGCGGCAGATACGCAGTATTTT
CDR3 protein: CAWSVLAADTQYF

J gene: TRBJ2-6
clone size: NA
V gene: TRBV9
D gene: TRBD1
CDR3 DNA: TGTGCCAGCAGCTCGGGGTTAGGACAGGGGGCTGGGGCCAACGTCCTGACTTTC
CDR3 protein: CASSSGLGQGAGANVLTF

J gene: TRBJ1-5
clone size: NA
V gene: TRBV2
D gene: TRBD1
CDR3 DNA: TGTGCCAGCAGCCCGGGACAGGGTAAAAATCAGCCCCAGCATTTT
CDR3 protein: CASSPGQGKNQPQHF

J gene: TRBJ2-1
clone size: NA
V gene: TRBV7-2
D gene: NA
CDR3 DNA: TGTGCCAGCAGCTTAGGTGGGGGGCAGGGGGTGAATGAGCAGTTCTTC
CDR3 protein: CASSLGGGQGVNEQFF

J gene: TRBJ2-3
clone size: NA
V gene: TRBV11-2
D gene: TRBD2
CDR3 DNA: TGTGCCAGCAGCTTAGGTCTAGCGGGAGGCACAGATACGCAGTATTTT
CDR3 protein: CASSLGLAGGTDTQYF

J gene: TRBJ2-1
clone size: NA
V gene: TRBV27
D gene: NA
CDR3 DNA: TGTGCCAGCACTCAGGGGAATTACAATGAGCAGTTCTTC
CDR3 protein: CASTQGNYNEQFF

J gene: TRBJ2-1
clone size: NA
V gene: TRBV6-5
D gene: NA
CDR3 DNA: TGTGCCAGCAGTTACTCGCGTGTTGGCAATGAGCAGTTCTTC
CDR3 protein: CASSYSRVGNEQFF